The T cell receptor (beta chain) described here comes from a study of blood T cell repertoires in COVID-19. V lost 6 bases to trimming and J lost 4 bases; unmatched junction nucleotides: 8. Germline CDR1 and CDR2: KGHSH and LQKENI. The CDR3 is 15 residues long. Authors' data handling: Amplifying reference gene primers gave estimates of nucleated cell counts. The protocol was immunoSEQ multiplex PCR, while the TCRdb copy is restricted to in-frame clones and leaves out a portion. V, J and clone size are taken as reported in that table, and D and trimming were inferred from the DNA itself. The sample consists of about 75,000 clones, 79% of them appearing once.

This receptor was identified in a woman of 80 years or more with active or convalescent COVID-19. The sample taken for sequencing was peripheral blood. V usage is TRBV18 and J usage is TRBJ1-1, with TRBD1 matching 10 bases. DNA for the CDR3: TGTGCCAGCTCCCTACGGACAGGGGGAGGCACTGAAGCTTTCTTT. This translates into CASSLRTGGGTEAFF.